Listed below are T cell receptor beta chains from one sample, sequenced in a study of CD8 T cells in ankylosing spondylitis. TCRdb used MiXCR to reprocess the 5' RACE reads, holding one entry per CDR3 protein. The sample consists of approximately 500,000 distinct CDR3 sequences, about 13% of them appearing once. The sequencing sample was made of blood, either unsorted or a sorted T cell fraction (not recorded which). All receptors derive from a male donor with ankylosing spondylitis. Each CDR3 is given with its conserved first and last residue. Fields, in order: clone size, V gene, J gene, D gene, CDR3 DNA, CDR3 protein. A D gene is named only where the DNA matches it firmly. Clone size is shown for a subset of rows, as once, few, many or a class of expanded clone.

many	TRBV29-1	TRBJ2-7	TRBD2	TGCAGCGTTGACGGGAGGAACTCCTACGAGCAGTACTTC	CSVDGRNSYEQYF
NA	TRBV18	TRBJ2-2	TRBD1	TGTGCCAGCTCACCACCGCAGGGGGCGCGCACCGGGGAGCTGTTTTTT	CASSPPQGARTGELFF
few	TRBV7-2	TRBJ2-7	TRBD2	TGTGCCAGCAGCCGGGGGGGCGGGACTTCTAGCTCCTACGAGCAGTACTTC	CASSRGGGTSSSYEQYF
few	TRBV6-2/TRBV6-3	TRBJ1-6	NA	TGTGCCAGCAGTTACTCGATCGAGAATTCACCCCTCCACTTT	CASSYSIENSPLHF
NA	TRBV25-1	TRBJ2-1	NA	TGTGCCAGCAGTGAATCCAGTTTCTCCTACAATGAGCAGTTCTTC	CASSESSFSYNEQFF
few	TRBV7-8	TRBJ2-1	TRBD2	TGTGCCAGCAGCCCCCCGGGACTAGCGACTTACAATGAGCAGTTCTTC	CASSPPGLATYNEQFF
NA	TRBV20-1	TRBJ2-5	TRBD2	TGCAGTGCACTAGCGGGAGACCAAGAGACCCAGTACTTC	CSALAGDQETQYF
NA	TRBV6-4	TRBJ2-1	TRBD2	TGTGCCAGCAGTCCGCTTTCTAGCGGGAGGGCCGTTGAGCAGTTCTTC	CASSPLSSGRAVEQFF
many	TRBV20-1	TRBJ2-1	NA	TGCAGTGCTAGAGTCGGAGAAGCGAGACCAACCAATGAGCAGTTCTTC	CSARVGEARPTNEQFF
NA	TRBV5-1	TRBJ2-3	TRBD2	TGCGCCAGCAGCGAGTTTAGCGGGAGAGGAACAGATACGCAGTATTTT	CASSEFSGRGTDTQYF
few	TRBV28	TRBJ1-1	NA	TGTGCCAGCAGTACGGCGTGGGGAAAGACTGAAGCTTTCTTT	CASSTAWGKTEAFF
few	TRBV29-1	TRBJ1-4	NA	TGCAGCGTTGGACAGCTAATTCCTAATGAAAAACTGTTTTTT	CSVGQLIPNEKLFF
many	TRBV6-2/TRBV6-3	TRBJ2-1	TRBD2	TGTGCCAGCAGTTACGAAGCGGGAGGTGGGAATGAGCAGTTCTTC	CASSYEAGGGNEQFF
few	TRBV19	TRBJ1-5	NA	TGTGCCAGTAGTACCACCGGGATCGATCAGCCCCAGCATTTT	CASSTTGIDQPQHF
NA	TRBV7-9	TRBJ2-7	TRBD2	TGTGCCAGCAGCTCCCCCGCTAGCGGGGTCTCCTACGAGCAGTACTTC	CASSSPASGVSYEQYF
few	TRBV30	TRBJ1-1	TRBD1	TGTGCCTGGGGGACAGGGAGGTCTGAAGCTTTCTTT	CAWGTGRSEAFF
few	TRBV25-1	TRBJ2-2	TRBD2	TGTGCCACCCAAGGGACTAGCGGCTACACCGGGGAGCTGTTTTTT	CATQGTSGYTGELFF
NA	TRBV5-5	TRBJ1-2	NA	TGTGCCAGCAGCAAGCCACCGAACAGGGCCAACTATGGCTACACCTTC	CASSKPPNRANYGYTF